A selection of T cell receptor beta chains follows, all from one sample in a study of T-cell memory formation after mild COVID-19. Each CDR3 protein is one row after TCRdb ran MiXCR on the 5' RACE reads. In the table there are fewer than 400,000 distinct CDR3 sequences, roughly 13% of which are singletons. Specimen: PBMCs or a T cell subset sorted from them (not recorded which). The receptor set was obtained from a man younger than 30 who had mild COVID-19 (a few samples of this study predate the infection). Cell type and time point are not known. The CDR3 runs from the conserved cysteine through the conserved F or W. D genes are given only for firm matches. Clone size appears in some rows only: once, few, many, or a class for an expanded clone.

v_gene: TRBV7-3
j_gene: TRBJ1-1
abundance: -
d_gene: -
CDR3nt: TGTGCCAGCAGCTTAGAGGCACCCGGGACATCGAACACTGAAGCTTTCTTT
CDR3aa: CASSLEAPGTSNTEAFF

v_gene: TRBV27
j_gene: TRBJ1-2
abundance: many
d_gene: -
CDR3nt: TGTGCCAGCAGTTCTGACCTAGGGGCCGCATGGTATGGCTACACCTTC
CDR3aa: CASSSDLGAAWYGYTF

v_gene: TRBV5-1
j_gene: TRBJ2-7
abundance: -
d_gene: TRBD1
CDR3nt: TGCGCCAGCAGCACGGACAGGGGCTCCTACGAGCAGTACTTC
CDR3aa: CASSTDRGSYEQYF

v_gene: TRBV20-1
j_gene: TRBJ2-7
abundance: few
d_gene: -
CDR3nt: TGCAGTGCTAGAGGGGGCTACCCCCTTTACGAGCAGTACTTC
CDR3aa: CSARGGYPLYEQYF

v_gene: TRBV20-1
j_gene: TRBJ1-6
abundance: -
d_gene: -
CDR3nt: TGCAGTGCTAGAGCCCCGGGATCGGGGAGGTCACCCCTCCACTTT
CDR3aa: CSARAPGSGRSPLHF

v_gene: TRBV24-1
j_gene: TRBJ2-2
abundance: -
d_gene: -
CDR3nt: TGTGCCACCAGTGATCCCTTGGACTTCGACACCGGGGAGCTGTTTTTT
CDR3aa: CATSDPLDFDTGELFF

v_gene: TRBV5-5
j_gene: TRBJ1-2
abundance: few
d_gene: -
CDR3nt: TGTGCCAGCAGCTCGCGGGCCCGGGGTTTGGGAGATGGCTACACCTTC
CDR3aa: CASSSRARGLGDGYTF

v_gene: TRBV7-7
j_gene: TRBJ2-6
abundance: -
d_gene: -
CDR3nt: TGTGCTAGCAGCTCGCTACGCGGAACCGTCCTGACTTTC
CDR3aa: CASSSLRGTVLTF

v_gene: TRBV5-6
j_gene: TRBJ2-1
abundance: large
d_gene: -
CDR3nt: TGTGCCAGCAGCCCCGAGGGACGGCACAATGAGCAGTTCTTC
CDR3aa: CASSPEGRHNEQFF

v_gene: TRBV12-3/TRBV12-4
j_gene: TRBJ2-2
abundance: few
d_gene: -
CDR3nt: TGTGCCAGCAGTTTACAGGCCCGGGGCACCGGGGAGCTGTTTTTT
CDR3aa: CASSLQARGTGELFF

v_gene: TRBV7-8
j_gene: TRBJ2-3
abundance: few
d_gene: TRBD2
CDR3nt: TGTGCCAGCAGCACTCCCGTGAAGACTAGCGGCCTTGGCGCAGATACGCAGTATTTT
CDR3aa: CASSTPVKTSGLGADTQYF

v_gene: TRBV12-3/TRBV12-4
j_gene: TRBJ1-4
abundance: many
d_gene: -
CDR3nt: TGTGCCAGCAGCCCCGGACAGATTAATGAAAAACTGTTTTTT
CDR3aa: CASSPGQINEKLFF

v_gene: TRBV5-1
j_gene: TRBJ2-5
abundance: many
d_gene: -
CDR3nt: TGCGCCAGCAGCCCGGTACAGGGCGGGGAGACCCAGTACTTC
CDR3aa: CASSPVQGGETQYF

v_gene: TRBV12-3/TRBV12-4
j_gene: TRBJ1-1
abundance: few
d_gene: TRBD1
CDR3nt: TGTGCCAGCAGTTTCAGGCAGGGGGTTTCGGCTTTCTTT
CDR3aa: CASSFRQGVSAFF

v_gene: TRBV27
j_gene: TRBJ2-1
abundance: medium-sized
d_gene: TRBD2
CDR3nt: TGTGCCAGCAGTCTAAGCGGGGGCCCAGCCAATGAGCAGTTCTTC
CDR3aa: CASSLSGGPANEQFF

v_gene: TRBV28
j_gene: TRBJ2-3
abundance: -
d_gene: -
CDR3nt: TGTGCCAGCACGCCATGGCGGGACCCACTGGCAGATACGCAGTATTTT
CDR3aa: CASTPWRDPLADTQYF

v_gene: TRBV19
j_gene: TRBJ1-5
abundance: few
d_gene: -
CDR3nt: TGTGCCAGTAGTATACTCGGGTTGGGTCAGCCCCAGCATTTT
CDR3aa: CASSILGLGQPQHF

v_gene: TRBV7-2
j_gene: TRBJ2-3
abundance: -
d_gene: -
CDR3nt: TGTGCCAGCAGCACCGGCAGCGCACCAGATACGCAGTATTTT
CDR3aa: CASSTGSAPDTQYF

v_gene: TRBV5-1
j_gene: TRBJ1-1
abundance: many
d_gene: TRBD1
CDR3nt: TGCGCCAGCAGCCCGGGGGACAGGAACACTGAAGCTTTCTTT
CDR3aa: CASSPGDRNTEAFF

v_gene: TRBV5-1
j_gene: TRBJ2-3
abundance: few
d_gene: TRBD1
CDR3nt: TGCGCCAGCAGCTCCCATTCCGGGACAGGGAGCACAGATACGCAGTATTTT
CDR3aa: CASSSHSGTGSTDTQYF

v_gene: TRBV2
j_gene: TRBJ1-1
abundance: -
d_gene: -
CDR3nt: TGTGCCGGACAGAAACAGGGAGACACTGAAGCTTTCTTT
CDR3aa: CAGQKQGDTEAFF

v_gene: TRBV5-4
j_gene: TRBJ1-2
abundance: once
d_gene: -
CDR3nt: TGTGCCAGCAGCGAGAAGGGACATGGAATGGGCTACACCTTC
CDR3aa: CASSEKGHGMGYTF

v_gene: TRBV5-1
j_gene: TRBJ2-2
abundance: many
d_gene: TRBD2
CDR3nt: TGCGCCAGCAGCGGGGGGGAGAACACCGGGGAGCTGTTTTTT
CDR3aa: CASSGGENTGELFF

v_gene: TRBV20-1
j_gene: TRBJ2-3
abundance: few
d_gene: -
CDR3nt: TGCAGTGCTAGAGATTTGGTGAAGGTCTCAGATACGCAGTATTTT
CDR3aa: CSARDLVKVSDTQYF

v_gene: TRBV5-1
j_gene: TRBJ2-2
abundance: -
d_gene: -
CDR3nt: TGCGCCAGCAGTCCTGGGGGGACGGGCCACACCGGGGAGCTGTTTTTT
CDR3aa: CASSPGGTGHTGELFF

v_gene: TRBV3-1
j_gene: TRBJ1-1
abundance: -
d_gene: TRBD1
CDR3nt: TGTGCCAGCAGCTACAGCGGGACAGGGACTGAAGCTTTCTTT
CDR3aa: CASSYSGTGTEAFF

v_gene: TRBV19
j_gene: TRBJ1-1
abundance: few
d_gene: -
CDR3nt: TGTGCCAGTAGTCCCGCCGTGGGGCTGAACACTGAAGCTTTCTTT
CDR3aa: CASSPAVGLNTEAFF

v_gene: TRBV10-3
j_gene: TRBJ2-7
abundance: many
d_gene: -
CDR3nt: TGTGCCGCCCTAGGCGGCCTAGACAGCGAGCAGTACTTC
CDR3aa: CAALGGLDSEQYF

v_gene: TRBV7-9
j_gene: TRBJ2-3
abundance: few
d_gene: TRBD2
CDR3nt: TGTGCCAGCAGCTCCTTAATAGCGGGGGCGCTTGTTAGGACAGATACGCAGTATTTT
CDR3aa: CASSSLIAGALVRTDTQYF

v_gene: TRBV12-3/TRBV12-4
j_gene: TRBJ2-7
abundance: few
d_gene: -
CDR3nt: TGTGCCAGCAGTTTGAGGACACCTTACGAGCAGTACTTC
CDR3aa: CASSLRTPYEQYF

v_gene: TRBV12-3/TRBV12-4
j_gene: TRBJ1-1
abundance: few
d_gene: -
CDR3nt: TGTGCCAGCACTTCCCGAGGGGACTCCACTGAAGCTTTCTTT
CDR3aa: CASTSRGDSTEAFF

v_gene: TRBV7-2
j_gene: TRBJ2-3
abundance: -
d_gene: TRBD2
CDR3nt: TGTGCCAGCAGCGCTGGACTAGCGGGGGGGTCAGATACGCAGTATTTT
CDR3aa: CASSAGLAGGSDTQYF

v_gene: TRBV19
j_gene: TRBJ2-3
abundance: few
d_gene: -
CDR3nt: TGTGCCAGTAGTATAGTGCCAGTCTCGCATACGCAGTATTTT
CDR3aa: CASSIVPVSHTQYF

v_gene: TRBV7-2
j_gene: TRBJ1-5
abundance: -
d_gene: -
CDR3nt: TGTGCCAGCAGCTCGTTCTGGGGGGGCGATCAGCCCCAGCATTTT
CDR3aa: CASSSFWGGDQPQHF

v_gene: TRBV14
j_gene: TRBJ2-7
abundance: few
d_gene: TRBD1
CDR3nt: TGTGCCAGCAGTCAGGCCGGCAGGGGGTACGAGCAGTACTTC
CDR3aa: CASSQAGRGYEQYF

v_gene: TRBV28
j_gene: TRBJ2-5
abundance: few
d_gene: -
CDR3nt: TGTGCCGGCGGAGGGGGGAGAAGGGAGACCCAGTACTTC
CDR3aa: CAGGGGRRETQYF

v_gene: TRBV6-1
j_gene: TRBJ1-5
abundance: few
d_gene: TRBD1
CDR3nt: TGTGCCAGCAGTGAATACAGGGGTGAGGGCAATCAGCCCCAGCATTTT
CDR3aa: CASSEYRGEGNQPQHF